These 9 T cell receptor beta chains originate from one sample sequenced in a study of blood T cells in healthy people across ages. A second PCR of about 7 to 12 cycles used a sample-barcoded 5' primer and a J-beta primer mix. TCRdb itself ran the 5' RACE reads through MiXCR, one entry per CDR3 protein. The sample lists approximately 1,000,000 distinct CDR3 sequences, under 55% occurring once. The specimen sequenced was blood. All receptors come from a woman aged 55-75 years in good health.

V and J are TRBV5-1 and TRBJ2-7; perhaps TRBD2 as D (6 bases). V lost 4 bases and J 0 bases, leaving 14 bases between the germline ends. The CDR3 consists of 15 residues. The germline V gene encodes CDR1 SGHRS and CDR2 YFSETQ. CDR3 sequence reads: CASSPASDGSYEQYF. CDR3 sequence (DNA): TGCGCCAGCAGCCCTGCTAGCGACGGCTCCTACGAGCAGTACTTC.

V is TRBV6-5 and J is TRBJ2-5, with D uncertain. Germline CDR1 is MNHEY and CDR2 is SVGAGI. The germline V and J ends were trimmed by 0 bases and 2 bases, with 10 bases remaining between them. The CDR3 length is 15 residues. CDR3 in DNA: TGTGCCAGCAGTTACTCGATAGGCCAGCAAGAGACCCAGTACTTC. Translation: CASSYSIGQQETQYF.

The rearrangement joins TRBV6-6 to TRBJ1-1; 7 positions match TRBD1. Looked up from germline, CDR1 is MNHNY and CDR2 is SVGAGI (reference sequence). The CDR3 is made up of 12 amino acids. V shed 0 bases and J 13 bases; nucleotides not matched to a gene: 5. The CDR3 is CASSYSNDRDFF. In DNA, the CDR3 is TGTGCCAGCAGTTACTCGAATGACAGGGATTTCTTT.

V is TRBV2 and J is TRBJ2-7; 7 bases line up with TRBD1. Trimming removed 6 bases from V and 0 bases from J; junction bases left unmatched: 5. Germline CDR1 is SNHLY and CDR2 is FYNNEI. CDR3 length: 14 amino acids. This CDR3 is CASRVQGTSYEQYF. The CDR3, as DNA: TGTGCCAGCAGAGTACAGGGGACCTCCTACGAGCAGTACTTC.

The genes are TRBV25-1 and TRBJ2-3; D unclear. The V gene lost 5 bases and the J gene lost 2 bases, with 8 bases spanning the gap. Per germline, CDR1 MGHDK and CDR2 SYGVNS. This CDR3 has 13 residues. In DNA, the CDR3 is TGTGCCAGCAGTAGCCTGATCACAGATACGCAGTATTTT. Protein: CASSSLITDTQYF.

The table lists this clonotype with a count of one. The chain is built from TRBV27 and TRBJ2-4, with 7 bases fitting TRBD2. The J call may be mistaken, given a closer DNA end match to TRBJ2-7. The CDR3 is made up of 15 amino acids. Germline V gives CDR1 MNHEY, CDR2 SMNVEV (reference sequence). The chain's CDR3 is CASSPTGGSADEQYF. The CDR3 DNA follows: TGTGCCAGCAGCCCCACGGGCGGGAGTGCCGACGAGCAGTACTTC.

The J gene is TRBJ2-5, the V gene TRBV7-9, with D possibly being TRBD1 or TRBD2 (5 bases each). From germline, CDR1 is SEHNR and CDR2 FQNEAQ (reference sequence). Deletions cut 1 base from V and 5 bases from J, with 17 bases between. The CDR3 contains 16 residues. The CDR3 nucleotides read TGTGCCAGCAGCTTAGACGGGTCCTGGGGCGGGGAGACCCAGTACTTC. It codes for CASSLDGSWGGETQYF.

The V gene is TRBV30, the J gene TRBJ2-4; TRBD2 agrees at 7 bases. The DNA end is a closer match to TRBJ2-7, so the J assignment may be wrong. This CDR3 spans 14 amino acids. Germline V CDR1 and CDR2: GTSNPN, SVGIG (reference sequence). CDR3 bases: TGTGCCTGGAGTGTGGCAGCGGGAATGTGCGAGCAGTACTTC. As protein: CAWSVAAGMCEQYF.

This chain links TRBV9 with TRBJ2-4; TRBD2 agrees at 9 bases. CDR3 length: 17 residues. V shed 0 bases, J shed 13 bases, and the junction held 17 bases outside the gene matches. Per the germline V gene, CDR1 is SGDLS and CDR2 is YYNGEE. CDR3 nucleotides: TGTGCCAGCAGCGTAGTTAGCGGGAGTGCTCGGTTGAATGAGCAGTACTTC. Translating it yields CASSVVSGSARLNEQYF.